The present T cell receptor (beta chain) was sequenced within a study of cytomegalovirus exposure and HLA in healthy donors. Study-wide background: A data release that came early held around 85 million unique TCRs from HLA-typed donors. Overall study findings and caveats: CMV serostatus was the sole immune exposure information available.

Though probably carrying unrecorded immune exposures, donors were nominally healthy at sampling. The CDR3 runs 17 residues. Germline V gene sequence: CDR1 SGHTA, CDR2 FQGNSA. J gave up 2 bases and V 5 bases, and 6 bases lay outside the gene matches. This clone was counted once. Antigen unknown. The study ran its PCR with 60 Vbeta and 13 Jbeta primers. Original processing methods: Later, tens of millions of unique TCR beta chains were counted in an analysis, and roughly 11 million of them were shared. Measured with immunoSEQ multiplex PCR; TCRdb has only the in-frame clones, and not every one. D and trimming were read from the DNA, whereas the V and J calls and clone size are those reported in that table. This sample yields 150,000 to 200,000 clones, of which around 87% are seen a single time; roughly 0.98% belongs to the top ten.

This TCR was recovered from a boy aged 2 to 10 in good health and CMV-seronegative. The chain joins TRBV7-2 to TRBJ2-3; TRBD2 agrees at 14 bases. Material for sequencing was PBMCs. CDR3 amino acids: CASSPRLAGGITDTQYF. For the CDR3, the DNA is TGTGCCAGCAGCCCAAGACTAGCGGGGGGGATCACAGATACGCAGTATTTT.